These 9 T cell receptor beta chains were sequenced from one sample in a study of beta chain features in type 1 diabetes. The study reverse transcribed the entire isolated RNA, so it sequenced expressed TCRB transcripts. Clones were sequenced by immunoSEQ multiplex PCR, and TCRdb holds only the in-frame ones, with some missing. The sample yields almost 350,000 clones, approximately 8% seen once. Sequencing was carried out using central memory CD4+ T cells from blood. The receptors were sampled from a woman between 18 and 29 years old in good health.

The rearrangement joins TRBV21-1 to TRBJ2-5; whether TRBD2, the table's D call, matches the DNA was not checked. TRBV21-1 is a pseudogene segment. The CDR3 contains 17 residues. CDR3 in amino acids: CASSKVPGLAGIGTQYF. In DNA, the CDR3 is TGTGCCAGCAGCAAAGTCCCCGGACTAGCCGGGATAGGGACCCAGTACTTC.

The table lists this clone with a few counts. CDR3 nucleotides: TGTGCCAGCAGTGACAGGGATTGGACTGAAGCTTTCTTT. Amino acids: CASSDRDWTEAFF. This chain joins TRBV25-1 and TRBJ1-1; D might be TRBD1 (5 bases). CDR3 length: 13 residues. V dropped 3 bases and J dropped 5 bases, with 10 bases sitting between them. The germline CDR1 and CDR2 sequences are MGHDK and SYGVNS.

The rearrangement links TRBV7-2 to TRBJ2-7; 8 positions agree with TRBD1. The CDR3 loop spans 13 amino acids. The V segment lost 8 bases and the J segment 2 bases; nucleotides outside the gene matches: 5. Germline lookup yields CDR1 SGHTA and CDR2 FQGNSA. The CDR3 DNA follows: TGTGCCAGCGACCGGGACAGGCCCTACGAGCAGTACTTC. This sequence encodes CASDRDRPYEQYF.

The V gene is TRBV4-1, the J gene TRBJ2-1; possibly TRBD1 for D (6 bases). The CDR3 runs to 14 residues. The V gene lost 2 bases and the J gene lost 16 bases, with 21 bases spanning the gap. From germline, CDR1 is MGHRA and CDR2 YSYEKL. CDR3 coding DNA: TGCGCCAGCAGCCAATCAACGTCCAGACAGGACTTATTCTTC. Its protein product is CASSQSTSRQDLFF.

To note about this clone: With a much larger clone just one base away, this may be a read error. The chain couples TRBV2 to TRBJ1-1, with D unresolved. Trimming removed 5 bases from V and 4 bases from J, with 5 bases in between. CDR1 is SNHLY and CDR2 is FYNNEI in the germline V gene. The CDR3 length is 11 residues. This CDR3 is CASSRTTEAFF. Here the CDR3 DNA reads TGTGCCAGCAGTCGGACCACTGAAGCTTTCTTT. The whole variable domain, filled in from reference TRBV2 and TRBJ1-1, reads EPEVTQTPSHQVTQMGQEVILRCVPISNHLYFYWYRQILGQKVEFLVSFYNNEISEKSEIFDDQFSVERPDGSNFTLKIRSTKLEDSAMYFCASSRTTEAFFGQGTRLTVV.

This clone was seen more than once but under ten times. The chain carries TRBV7-3 and TRBJ2-3; maybe TRBD2 (5 bases). V lost 1 base and J lost 4, with 9 bases in between. This CDR3 region has 14 residues. Germline V CDR1 and CDR2: SGHTA, FQGTGA. The CDR3 DNA is TGTGCCAGCAGCTTAATTGGGAGACCAGATACGCAGTATTTT. Its translation is CASSLIGRPDTQYF.

This chain links TRBV29-1 with TRBJ2-5; maybe TRBD1 (6 bases). Trimming shortened V by 7 bases and J by 1 base, and 10 bases separated the two germline ends. The CDR3 is made up of 12 amino acids. From germline, CDR1 is SQVTM and CDR2 ANQGSEA. Here the CDR3 reads CSANRVQETQYF. CDR3 DNA: TGCAGCGCCAACAGGGTCCAAGAGACCCAGTACTTC.

This clone was seen a few times. The chain combines TRBV2 with TRBJ2-6; D is unresolved. Trimming shortened V by 2 bases and J by 1 base, and 6 bases separated the two germline ends. This CDR3 is built from 15 residues. The germline CDR1 and CDR2 sequences are SNHLY and FYNNEI. CDR3 residues: CASSESQSGANVLTF. For the CDR3, the DNA is TGTGCCAGCAGTGAAAGTCAGTCTGGGGCCAACGTCCTGACTTTC.

A few counts support this clone. This specimen includes other DNA sequences encoding the same CDR3. The chain carries TRBV7-2 and TRBJ2-5; TRBD2 aligns across 9 bases. The V and J ends lost 5 bases and 1 base, in that order; junction bases with no gene match: 14. The CDR3 is 18 residues long. Germline CDR1 reads SGHTA; CDR2 reads FQGNSA. CDR3 amino acids: CASSPGGASGISQETQYF. Here the CDR3 DNA reads TGTGCCAGCAGCCCAGGGGGGGCTAGCGGGATCTCCCAAGAGACCCAGTACTTC.